Shown below are 25 T cell receptor beta chains from a single sample sequenced in a study of blood T cell repertoires in COVID-19. Here immunoSEQ multiplex PCR was the method, and the copy in TCRdb shows in-frame clones only, minus some. The sample lists some 160,000 clones, 80% to 85% occurring once. The sequencing input was PBMCs or T cells enriched from blood (not recorded which). The source is a woman in her forties or fifties who had recovered from COVID-19.

The chain is built from TRBV12-5 and TRBJ2-7; tentative D call: TRBD1 (6 bases). The germline V and J ends were trimmed by 5 bases and 11 bases, with 19 bases remaining between them. Germline values: CDR1 LGHNT, CDR2 FRNRAP. The CDR3 contains 13 residues. The CDR3 here is CASGPGTSNGEYF. The CDR3 nucleotides are TGTGCTAGTGGTCCGGGGACATCGAATGGGGAGTACTTC. The variable domain in full, completed from reference TRBV12-5 and TRBJ2-7, reads DARVTQTPRHKVTEMGQEVTMRCQPILGHNTVFWYRQTMMQGLELLAYFRNRAPLDDSGMPKDRFSAEMPDATLATLKIQPSEPRDSAVYFCASGPGTSNGEYFGPGTRLTVT.

The V call is TRBV7-9, the J call TRBJ1-2; perhaps TRBD1 as D (5 bases). There are 13 residues in the CDR3. Germline CDR1 SEHNR, CDR2 FQNEAQ (reference sequence). Trimming removed 5 bases at V and 5 bases at J, with 12 bases between. In DNA form, the CDR3 reads TGTGCCAGCAGCCTCGGGGGGGAATATGGCTACACCTTC. Its protein product is CASSLGGEYGYTF. Based on the CDR3 plus reference TRBV7-9 and TRBJ1-2, the full variable domain is DTGVSQNPRHKITKRGQNVTFRCDPISEHNRLYWYRQTLGQGPEFLTYFQNEAQLEKSRLLSDRFSAERPKGSFSTLEIQRTEQGDSAMYLCASSLGGEYGYTFGSGTRLTVV.

The chain joins TRBV5-4 to TRBJ1-5, with a tentative D call TRBD1 (6 bases). The CDR3 contains 14 residues. Between the trimmed V and J ends, which lost 4 bases and 7 bases, there was a span of 15 bases. Germline assignment: CDR1 SGHNT and CDR2 YYREEE (reference sequence). The CDR3 loop reads CASSKGGARQPQHF. As DNA, the CDR3 is TGTGCCAGCAGCAAAGGGGGGGCCCGACAGCCCCAGCATTTT.

This chain links TRBV3-1 (or the pseudogene TRBV3-2) with TRBJ2-5, with 14 bases matching TRBD2. This CDR3 is built from 15 residues. Trimming at V came to 4 bases and at J to 5 bases, leaving 3 bases not matched to a gene. Per the germline V gene, CDR1 is LGHDT and CDR2 is YNNKEL (reference sequence). The CDR3 DNA reads TGTGCCAGCAGCCGTAGGACTAGCGGGGGGGAGACCCAGTACTTC. Translation: CASSRRTSGGETQYF.

The V gene is TRBV7-9, the J gene TRBJ2-1; TRBD2 agrees at 8 bases. The CDR3 runs to 15 residues. With 5 bases clipped from V and 8 bases from J, the junction kept 11 bases outside the gene matches. Germline loops: CDR1 SEHNR, CDR2 FQNEAQ (reference sequence). The CDR3 coding sequence is TGTGCCAGCAGCCGTACATCGGGGGGGTTCGATGAGCAGTTCTTC. Its translation: CASSRTSGGFDEQFF.

This clone was seen just once. The chain has TRBV11-2 and TRBJ1-4; D is unclear. Germline CDR1 reads SGHAT; CDR2 reads FQNNGV. This CDR3 is built from 17 residues. V was trimmed by 1 base and J by 7 bases, leaving 19 bases between them. The CDR3 reads CASSLVRSTLSSEKLFF. CDR3 DNA: TGTGCCAGCAGCTTAGTGAGGTCAACTCTAAGTAGTGAAAAACTGTTTTTT.

The rearrangement joins TRBV7-3 to TRBJ2-5; weak D call: TRBD1 (6 bases). Germline V gene data show CDR1 as SGHTA and CDR2 as FQGTGA. The CDR3 loop spans 14 amino acids. V lost 5 bases to trimming and J lost 4 bases, with 14 bases between them. CDR3: CASSPTGMRETQYF. The CDR3 coding sequence is TGTGCCAGCAGCCCAACAGGGATGAGAGAGACCCAGTACTTC.

CDR3 loop: CASSRLDSANEKLFF. In DNA form, the CDR3 reads TGCGCCAGCAGCCGTCTGGACAGTGCGAATGAAAAACTGTTTTTT. V and J are TRBV5-1 and TRBJ1-4; possible D gene TRBD1, 6 bases. This CDR3 comprises 15 residues. Germline-derived CDR1 and CDR2 are SGHRS and YFSETQ. The ends were cut back, 4 bases at V and 5 bases at J, with 15 bases in the middle.

J is TRBJ2-2 and V is TRBV3-1 (or the pseudogene TRBV3-2), with 9 positions matching TRBD1. Germline V gene sequence: CDR1 LGHDT, CDR2 YNNKEL (reference sequence). V was pared by 1 base and J by 4 bases, with 1 base of the junction left unmatched. CDR3 size: 15 residues. The CDR3 region is CASSQGTGVTGELFF. CDR3 nucleotides: TGTGCCAGCAGCCAAGGGACAGGGGTCACCGGGGAGCTGTTTTTT.

This chain uses TRBV5-1 with TRBJ2-3, with a possible D match to TRBD2 (6 bases). V gave up 3 bases and J gave up 4 bases, with 12 bases separating them. The CDR3 is 14 residues long. The germline V gene has CDR1 SGHRS and CDR2 YFSETQ. This CDR3 is CASSWSSVSDTQYF. CDR3 nucleotide sequence: TGCGCCAGCAGCTGGTCTAGCGTATCAGATACGCAGTATTTT.

The CDR3 DNA reads as TGTGCCAGCAGTGAACAAGGGACAAAAGATGCTTTCTTT. It is translated as CASSEQGTKDAFF. The chain recombines TRBV27 with TRBJ1-1, with D perhaps matching TRBD1 (6 bases). Trimming stripped 5 bases from V and 11 bases from J, with 18 bases between. This CDR3 is 13 amino acids long. CDR1 is MNHEY, CDR2 SMNVEV, per germline (reference sequence).

This chain links TRBV9 with TRBJ2-7, with 7 positions matching TRBD1. CDR1 and CDR2 from the germline V gene are SGDLS and YYNGEE. This CDR3 contains 14 residues. J gave up 0 bases and V 3 bases, and 3 bases lay outside the gene matches. Here the CDR3 reads CASSAGTVSYEQYF. DNA for the CDR3: TGTGCCAGCAGCGCCGGGACAGTCTCCTACGAGCAGTACTTC. The full variable domain, in which reference TRBV9 and TRBJ2-7 provide the parts outside the CDR3, is DSGVTQTPKHLITATGQRVTLRCSPRSGDLSVYWYQQSLDQGLQFLIQYYNGEERAKGNILERFSAQQFPDLHSELNLSSLELGDSALYFCASSAGTVSYEQYFGPGTRLTVT.

The V gene is TRBV5-8, the J gene TRBJ2-3; D remains ambiguous. The germline CDR1 and CDR2 sequences are SGHTS and YDEGEE. V was clipped by 0 bases and J by 3 bases, with 5 bases between them. The CDR3 spans 13 residues. CDR3 residues: CASSLAGTDTQYF. The CDR3 DNA is TGTGCCAGCAGCTTGGCGGGTACAGATACGCAGTATTTT.

The chain joins TRBV19 to TRBJ2-2, with TRBD2 matching 13 bases. The CDR3 extends over 19 amino acids. Germline V gives CDR1 LNHDA, CDR2 SQIVND (reference sequence). V was pared by 4 bases and J by 0 bases, with 8 bases of the junction left unmatched. CDR3 DNA: TGTGCCAGTAGTAGACGGACTAGCGGGGGTCTCGCGAACACCGGGGAGCTGTTTTTT. It yields the protein CASSRRTSGGLANTGELFF.

The V gene is TRBV3-1 (or the pseudogene TRBV3-2), the J gene TRBJ2-3; tentative D call: TRBD1 (6 bases). The CDR3 sequence is 12 residues long. Trimming left V 2 bases short and J 6 bases short, with 6 bases between. Germline-derived CDR1 and CDR2 are LGHDT and YNNKEL (reference sequence). CDR3: CASSQRGDTQYF. The CDR3 region has the DNA TGTGCCAGCAGCCAAAGGGGGGATACGCAGTATTTT.

The chain combines TRBV4-1 with TRBJ2-2, with D perhaps TRBD1 (6 bases). The germline V gene has CDR1 MGHRA and CDR2 YSYEKL. CDR3 length equals 16 residues. Trimming removed 1 base from V and 6 bases from J, with 15 bases in between. The CDR3 spells CASSQGLQGQAGELFF. CDR3 nucleotide sequence: TGCGCCAGCAGCCAAGGCCTGCAGGGGCAGGCCGGGGAGCTGTTTTTT.

This sequence joins TRBV7-9 and TRBJ1-2, with a tentative D call TRBD1 (5 bases). With 5 bases removed from V and 5 bases from J, the gap between germline ends came to 15 bases. The germline V gene encodes CDR1 SEHNR and CDR2 FQNEAQ (reference sequence). CDR3 size: 14 residues. This CDR3 is CASSPLGGSYGYTF. The CDR3 DNA reads TGTGCCAGCAGCCCGCTGGGGGGATCTTATGGCTACACCTTC. Complete variable domain (other parts from reference TRBV7-9 and TRBJ1-2): DTGVSQNPRHKITKRGQNVTFRCDPISEHNRLYWYRQTLGQGPEFLTYFQNEAQLEKSRLLSDRFSAERPKGSFSTLEIQRTEQGDSAMYLCASSPLGGSYGYTFGSGTRLTVV.

The chain uses TRBV6-2 or TRBV6-3 and TRBJ2-7; TRBD1 aligns across 10 bases. V shed 1 base, J shed 5 bases, and the junction held 14 bases outside the gene matches. Germline assignment: CDR1 MNHEY and CDR2 SVGEGT. The CDR3 length is 18 residues. The CDR3 region has the DNA TGTGCCAGCAGTTACTGGGTCGGAGTAGGGACAGGGGCCCACGAGCAGTACTTC. It is translated as CASSYWVGVGTGAHEQYF.

The gene calls are TRBV7-3 and TRBJ2-3; 9 positions agree with TRBD1. This CDR3 is built from 18 residues. CDR1 and CDR2 (germline): SGHTA, FQGTGA. Trimming cost V 5 bases and J 3 bases; bases outside gene matches: 15. The DNA for the CDR3 is TGTGCCAGCAGCCTACACGGCCGAACAGGGGGCAGGACAGATACGCAGTATTTT. Translation gives CASSLHGRTGGRTDTQYF.

The genes are TRBV6-2 or TRBV6-3 and TRBJ2-2; TRBD2 matches at 11 bases. With V trimmed by 5 bases and J by 7 bases, 9 bases remained unmatched. CDR1 and CDR2 (germline): MNHEY, SVGEGT. The CDR3 length is 16 residues. The CDR3 region has the DNA TGTGCCAGCAGTATACTAGCGGGAGTCGTTGGCGGGGAGCTGTTTTTT. Amino acids: CASSILAGVVGGELFF.

The chain combines TRBV5-1 with TRBJ2-5; TRBD1 aligns across 9 bases. The CDR3 extends over 15 amino acids. Germline loops: CDR1 SGHRS, CDR2 YFSETQ. V shed 2 bases, J shed 2 bases, and the junction held 4 bases outside the gene matches. The CDR3 here is CASSFGQGQQETQYF. CDR3 coding DNA: TGCGCCAGCAGCTTTGGACAGGGGCAACAAGAGACCCAGTACTTC.

The chain recombines TRBV28 with TRBJ1-2, with 7 bases fitting TRBD1. Per the germline V gene, CDR1 is MDHEN and CDR2 is SYDVKM. V trimming: 2 bases; J trimming: 4 bases; junction bases outside the gene matches: 4. This CDR3 comprises 14 residues. CDR3 DNA sequence: TGTGCCAGCAGTTTAAAGGGGGCGGGCTATGGCTACACCTTC. This gives the protein CASSLKGAGYGYTF.

The chain links TRBV24-1 to TRBJ2-3; 10 bases fit TRBD2. After removal of 7 bases from V and 6 bases from J, the junction contained 9 bases not matched to a gene. This CDR3 is built from 15 residues. CDR1 is KGHDR and CDR2 is SFDVKD in the germline V gene. In DNA form, the CDR3 reads TGTGCCACCAGCGGGACTAGCGATTTAACTGATACGCAGTATTTT. It yields the protein CATSGTSDLTDTQYF.

CDR3 loop: CASSHRTAESGNTIYF. DNA of the CDR3: TGTGCCAGCAGCCACAGGACGGCCGAATCTGGAAACACCATATATTTT. This sequence joins TRBV7-6 and TRBJ1-3, with D perhaps TRBD1 (5 bases). V was clipped by 5 bases and J by 1 base, with 15 bases between them. This CDR3 contains 16 residues. From germline, CDR1 is SGHVS and CDR2 FNYEAQ.

The chain is built from TRBV19 and TRBJ1-5; 10 bases are shared with TRBD1. The CDR3 has 16 residues. In germline, CDR1 is LNHDA, CDR2 SQIVND (reference sequence). Germline trimming cut 3 bases from V and 7 bases from J; bases unmatched to any gene: 9. As DNA, the CDR3 is TGTGCCAGTAGTATCCCCCGGGACAGGGGTTGGCAGCCCCAGCATTTT. It encodes CASSIPRDRGWQPQHF.